A selection of T cell receptor beta chains follows, all from one sample in a study of T-cell reconstitution after alpha-beta-depleted transplantation in children. TCRdb ran MiXCR on the PCR reads and lists one entry per CDR3 protein. The table records a few hundred thousand distinct CDR3 sequences, around 9.9% of them present only once. The specimen comprised PBMCs, sampled before TCRalphabeta/CD19-depleted stem cell transplant. Every receptor here comes from a child less than two years old with acute myeloid leukemia, due to receive a stem cell transplant. Both conserved end residues are part of each CDR3. The D gene is left open where the match is weak. Clone size is not always given. Where it is, it says once, few, many or a class for expanded clones.

size: -; D: -; J: TRBJ2-1; V: TRBV5-1; DNA: TGCGCCAGCAGCTTCGGCCGAAGTACCTACAATGAGCAGTTCTTC; CDR3: CASSFGRSTYNEQFF
size: many; D: -; J: TRBJ1-2; V: TRBV6-1; DNA: TGTGCCAGCAGTGAAGCCTACCAGGGAGGTGGCTACACCTTC; CDR3: CASSEAYQGGGYTF
size: many; D: -; J: TRBJ1-1; V: TRBV20-1; DNA: TGCAGTGCCAATGCGGGATTCACTGAAGCTTTCTTT; CDR3: CSANAGFTEAFF
size: many; D: -; J: TRBJ2-3; V: TRBV12-3/TRBV12-4; DNA: TGTGCCAGCAGTTTAGGCAGGGCTCTATCAGATACGCAGTATTTT; CDR3: CASSLGRALSDTQYF
size: many; D: -; J: TRBJ2-1; V: TRBV4-2; DNA: TGTGCCAGCAGCCAATTTCCTGGGACTCGTTACAATGAGCAGTTCTTC; CDR3: CASSQFPGTRYNEQFF
size: many; D: -; J: TRBJ1-5; V: TRBV6-1; DNA: TGTGCCAGCAGCCCTCATCTCTCCAATCAGCCCCAGCATTTT; CDR3: CASSPHLSNQPQHF
size: many; D: -; J: TRBJ2-1; V: TRBV7-2; DNA: TGTGCCAGCAGCTTAGGGCCACTAAACGAGCAGTTCTTC; CDR3: CASSLGPLNEQFF
size: -; D: -; J: TRBJ1-2; V: TRBV6-2/TRBV6-3; DNA: TGTGCCAGCAGTTACTCGGGGGTCGTGAGCGGCTACACCTTC; CDR3: CASSYSGVVSGYTF
size: many; D: TRBD2; J: TRBJ2-3; V: TRBV5-1; DNA: TGCGCCAGCAGGAGGGGTTTAGCGGGGGAAGATACGCAGTATTTT; CDR3: CASRRGLAGEDTQYF
size: many; D: TRBD1; J: TRBJ1-1; V: TRBV12-3/TRBV12-4; DNA: TGTGCCAGCACCTGGACAGGCTCTCGGGCTTTCTTT; CDR3: CASTWTGSRAFF
size: few; D: TRBD1; J: TRBJ2-1; V: TRBV29-1; DNA: TGCAGCGTTGACGGGGGACAGGGCTCCTACAATGAGCAGTTCTTC; CDR3: CSVDGGQGSYNEQFF
size: many; D: TRBD1; J: TRBJ1-4; V: TRBV3-1; DNA: TGTGCCAGCACCCGAGGGGGCGCATCTGAAAAACTGTTTTTT; CDR3: CASTRGGASEKLFF
size: many; D: -; J: TRBJ2-7; V: TRBV29-1; DNA: TGCAGCACCTCACGAGGGGAGTCCTACGAGCAGTACTTC; CDR3: CSTSRGESYEQYF
size: many; D: -; J: TRBJ2-7; V: TRBV20-1; DNA: TGCAGTGCTCAAACTCCTGGGAGCTACGAGCAGTACTTC; CDR3: CSAQTPGSYEQYF